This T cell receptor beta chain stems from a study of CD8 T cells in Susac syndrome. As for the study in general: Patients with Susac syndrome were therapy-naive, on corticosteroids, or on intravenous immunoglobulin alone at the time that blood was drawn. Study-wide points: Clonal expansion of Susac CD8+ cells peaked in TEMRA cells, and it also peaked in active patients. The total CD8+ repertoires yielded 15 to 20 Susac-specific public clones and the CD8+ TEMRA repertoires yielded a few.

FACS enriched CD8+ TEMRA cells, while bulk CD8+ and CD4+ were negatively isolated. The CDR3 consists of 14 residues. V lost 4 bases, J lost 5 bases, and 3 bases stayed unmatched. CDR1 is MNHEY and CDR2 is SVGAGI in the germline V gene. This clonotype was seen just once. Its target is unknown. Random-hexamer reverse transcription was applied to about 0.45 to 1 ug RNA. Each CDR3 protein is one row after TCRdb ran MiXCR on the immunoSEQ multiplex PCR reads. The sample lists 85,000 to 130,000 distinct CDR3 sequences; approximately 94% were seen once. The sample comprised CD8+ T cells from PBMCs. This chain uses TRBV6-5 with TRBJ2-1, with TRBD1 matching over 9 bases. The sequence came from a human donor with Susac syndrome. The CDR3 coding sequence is TGTGCCAGCAGTTCACAGGGGGCCCACAATGAGCAGTTCTTC. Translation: CASSSQGAHNEQFF.